This TCR beta chain was identified in a study of OX40 agonist ivuxolimab in advanced cancers. The CDR3 spans 17 residues. CDR1 is KGHSH, CDR2 LQKENI, per germline. Trimming shortened V by 2 bases and J by 0 bases, and 14 bases separated the two germline ends. Clones were read by immunoSEQ multiplex PCR, and TCRdb kept only the in-frame ones, dropping some. The table shows 98,000 or so clones, with 75% to 95% occurring only once. Source: CD4+ or CD8+ T cells sorted from blood, taken in a trial of the OX40 agonist ivuxolimab. The rearrangement joins TRBV18 to TRBJ1-3; the D gene is possibly TRBD1 (5 bases). The TCR originated in an adult with an advanced solid tumor such as melanoma, head and neck, liver or kidney cancer. The CDR3 region has the DNA TGTGCCAGCTCACCATCCCAGGGCTTTATCTCTGGAAACACCATATATTTT. As protein: CASSPSQGFISGNTIYF.